This TCR beta chain was recorded in a study of identical twins listed by TCRdb under 2016. For the study in its entirety: To test whether fetal clonotypes persist, this study deep-sequenced TCR alpha and beta repertoires from monozygotic twins, from unrelated adults of various ages, and from cord blood. To rule out contamination, the twin experiments were replicated at different times with different library preparation protocols.

There are a few counts of this clonotype. No antigen is known for it. No clone much larger than this one lies a single base away; base qualities are absent. All donors were healthy Caucasians. The twin cohort comprised three pairs of female monozygotic twins, all aged about 18 to 29 years. Peripheral blood mononuclear cells were used as the source from which RNA for TCR libraries was isolated. The CDR1 and CDR2 encoded by the germline V gene (reference sequence) are DFQATT and SNEGSKA. The CDR3 has 15 amino acids, counting the end cysteine and phenylalanine. The DNA shown is the 45-base CDR3, in frame from base 1. The germline ends are 17 bases apart after V is trimmed by 4 bases and J by 4 bases. Summary of the overall study and its limitations: Compared with coincidental sharing between unrelated individuals, out-of-frame TCR alpha sequences shared between twins had an excess of sequences with low generation probability. Abundant cord blood beta clonotypes had fewer insertions, young adult naive repertoires showed a similar but weaker trend, and memory repertoires showed no such trend. In monozygotic twins, recombination models systematically underestimated out-of-frame TCR alpha sharing, but the models matched the sharing seen between unrelated individuals. Because the same donors could not be followed over many years, conclusions were based on cross-sectional statistical analysis. A weaker excess of twin sharing was found in beta out-of-frame sequences because the signal-to-noise ratio was lowered by fewer shared sequences. Zero-insertion analyses could be partly confounded by invariant T cells such as MAIT and iNKT, though diverse VJ usage argued against such confounding for most clonotypes.

Library generation was performed with 5' RACE. The instrument was an Illumina HiSeq 2000. A universal primer binding site was added through template switching, and the final cDNA carried a unique molecular identifier so that TCR cDNA molecules could be counted accurately. First-strand cDNA for TCR alpha and beta chains was synthesized from specific primers in the conserved constant-segment region. To control for contamination, every cDNA library was double barcoded, receiving both a SMART-Mk sample barcode and Illumina barcodes. TruSeq adapter sequences along with Illumina sample barcodes were introduced in two successive PCR steps. Sequencing of the TCR alpha and beta cDNA libraries was done on the Illumina HiSeq platform using custom primers. Concerning the study's data processing: MiGEC was used to process raw reads and extract unique molecular identifiers, and MiXCR was used to find CDR3 positions. For each individual, recombination models were inferred using an EM algorithm with the repgenHMM and IGoR tools. The analysis of shared clonotypes was done with the tcR package in R, with sharing normalized by the product of cloneset sizes. To study raw recombination free of thymic and clonal selection effects, out-of-frame nonproductive sequences were analyzed. Through fastp at Q25 and MiXCR, TCRdb rebuilt clones from the public reads, retaining in-frame beta chains. Rows are combined by CDR3 protein, so each entry shows the most common genes and DNA. For this entry, the V and J calls and clone size follow TCRdb and not the study's own pipeline. The sample table holds about 890,000 distinct CDR3 sequences, of which around an eighth were seen once. Around 1.6% of the sample rests with the top ten.

Another study also made use of these data, one on yellow fever vaccine responses in identical twins. The second study also describes: According to the authors, in identical twins the way T cells responded to vaccination appeared partly convergent and partly personalized. Focusing on identical twins, the study followed the T cell clones that responded to the vaccine, and did so with precision.

The sequence joins TRBV20-1 to TRBJ2-1; a tentative D call is TRBD2 (6 bases match). The specimen was PBMCs. The receptor's source is a woman under 30 in good health. The CDR3 protein: CSATPVSGKYNEQFF. The nucleotide sequence is given as TGCAGTGCTACCCCGGTTAGCGGAAAATACAATGAGCAGTTCTTC.